The present entry profiles one T cell receptor (beta chain) with its context. V lost 0 bases and J 7 bases, leaving 16 bases between the germline ends. Germline V gene sequence: CDR1 LGHNA, CDR2 YNFKEQ. The CDR3 runs 16 residues. The data stem from a study of blood T cell repertoires in COVID-19. Measured with immunoSEQ multiplex PCR; TCRdb has only the in-frame clones, and not every one. The sample includes 68,000 or so clones, 82% of them seen just once. This receptor was taken from a human donor in a cohort sampled during active COVID-19. The sample was peripheral blood. The chain links TRBV4-2 to TRBJ1-5, with a weak D call TRBD1 (5 bases). CDR3 nucleotide sequence: TGTGCCAGCAGCCAAGACCCCGGGGAGGGGAGGCAGCCCCAGCATTTT. Its protein is CASSQDPGEGRQPQHF.